This T cell receptor (beta chain) was obtained from a study of naive and memory T cell subsets. The CDR3 runs 14 residues. The junction had 6 bases not matched to a gene; V was cut back by 4 bases and J by 5 bases. Germline V lookup: CDR1 SGHDT, CDR2 YYEEEE. The sample holds a few counts of this clonotype. Both TRBC1 and TRBC2 were covered by a beta constant-region primer of two equimolar oligonucleotides. Via MiXCR, TCRdb re-called the UMI-ligation and nested PCR reads, giving one row per CDR3 protein. This sample has about 150,000 distinct CDR3 sequences, with around 15% found just once. The rearrangement joins TRBV5-6 to TRBJ2-3; 8 nucleotides match TRBD2. Sequenced sample: naive CD4+ T cells from blood. The clonotype was recovered from a human donor in good health. The CDR3: CASSPGGPIDTQYF. CDR3 nucleotides: TGTGCCAGCAGCCCGGGGGGGCCGATAGATACGCAGTATTTT.